This T cell receptor (beta chain) derives from a study of T-cell reconstitution after alpha-beta-depleted transplantation in children. Germline V gives CDR1 MDHEN, CDR2 SYDVKM. V lost 5 bases, J lost 14 bases, and 16 bases lay in between. The CDR3 is made up of 13 amino acids. Preparation of the TCRbeta library used unique molecular identifiers. TCRdb re-called the PCR reads through MiXCR, storing one row per CDR3 protein. The table has a few hundred thousand distinct CDR3 sequences, more than 20% seen once. Broader study findings: When one year had passed after transplant, most T-cell counts and diversity came from newly produced T cells. Several hundred expanded graft clones reportedly gave rise to the alpha-beta T cells present about two months after transplant. Some patients owed their high day-60 TCRbeta diversity to surviving recipient T cells and thymic progenitors.

This clonotype was detected a few times. Its target is unknown. The receptor's source is a boy younger than two with Wiskott-Aldrich syndrome, due to receive a stem cell transplant. The material sequenced was PBMCs, taken before TCRalphabeta/CD19-depleted stem cell transplant. The rearrangement uses TRBV28 and TRBJ1-6, with a weak D call TRBD1 (6 bases). CDR3 nucleotide sequence: TGTGCCAGCAGTCTCGGGGGCCGAAGGACCCTCCACTTT. This encodes CASSLGGRRTLHF.